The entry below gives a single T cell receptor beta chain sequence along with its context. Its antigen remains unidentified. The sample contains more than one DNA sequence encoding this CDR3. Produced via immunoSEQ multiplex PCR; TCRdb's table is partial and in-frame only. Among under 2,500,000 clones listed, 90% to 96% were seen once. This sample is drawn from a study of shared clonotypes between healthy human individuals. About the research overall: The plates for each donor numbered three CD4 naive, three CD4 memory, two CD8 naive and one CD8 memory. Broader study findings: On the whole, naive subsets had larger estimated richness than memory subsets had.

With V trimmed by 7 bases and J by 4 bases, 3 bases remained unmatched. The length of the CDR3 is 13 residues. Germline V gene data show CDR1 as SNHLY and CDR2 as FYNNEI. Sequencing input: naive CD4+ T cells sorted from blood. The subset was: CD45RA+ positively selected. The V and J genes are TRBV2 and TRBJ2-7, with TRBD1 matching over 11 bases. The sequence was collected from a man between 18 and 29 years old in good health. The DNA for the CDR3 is TGTGCCAGCACTGGACAGGGGGCATACGAGCAGTACTTC. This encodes CASTGQGAYEQYF.